Following are 3 T cell receptor beta chains from one sample sequenced in a study of blood T cell repertoires in COVID-19. Produced via immunoSEQ multiplex PCR; TCRdb's table is partial and in-frame only. This table holds about 100,000 clones, 91% found once. Source material: peripheral blood. The receptors shown here come from a man between 50 and 59 years old with active COVID-19.

A remark on this clone: Germline and junction disagree at one end, which may indicate a read error. The chain recombines TRBV5-1 with TRBJ2-2; D remains ambiguous. Germline CDR1 is SGHRS and CDR2 is YFSETQ. CDR3 size: 14 residues. Here the CDR3 reads CASRLEFVIGELFF. CDR3 coding DNA: TGCGCCAGCAGGTTGGAATTTGTAATCGGGGAGCTGTTTTTT.

The chain combines TRBV19 with TRBJ1-5; 7 nucleotides align to TRBD1. The CDR3 has 16 amino acids. CDR1 and CDR2 (germline): LNHDA, SQIVND (reference sequence). Trimming at V came to 6 bases and at J to 2 bases, leaving 10 bases not matched to a gene. CDR3 region: CASRLIGGSGNQPQHF. Written as DNA, the CDR3 is TGTGCCAGTAGGCTCATAGGGGGCTCGGGCAATCAGCCCCAGCATTTT.

This clone was counted a single time. The chain combines TRBV4-2 with TRBJ1-6; D unresolved. Trimming removed 0 bases from V and 8 bases from J, with 5 bases in between. This CDR3 has 13 amino acids. Germline assignment: CDR1 LGHNA and CDR2 YNFKEQ. CDR3 coding DNA: TGTGCCAGCAGCCAAGAGCAGGATTCACCCCTCCACTTT. Translating gives CASSQEQDSPLHF.